The entry that follows covers one T cell receptor (beta chain) sequence. The target antigen is unknown. Other DNA sequences within the sample encode an identical CDR3. The data stem from a study of shared clonotypes between healthy human individuals. Source study methods: ImmunoSEQ only sent back junction sequences with no quality scores, so filtering was done differently. This table comes from immunoSEQ multiplex PCR, and its TCRdb copy is limited to in-frame clones, with some not included. V, J and clone size are those of that table, while D and trimming were read from the DNA. The sample contains 2 million to 3 million clones, roughly nine tenths of which appear only once. Findings and caveats of the study: The rarefaction results pointed to incomplete sorted-subset sequencing despite large depth.

It was into CD45RA+ naive and CD45RA-negative memory subsets that the CD4+ cells were split. Germline V lookup: CDR1 MDHEN, CDR2 SYDVKM. This CDR3 has 14 amino acids. The germline V and J ends were trimmed by 2 bases and 7 bases, with 11 bases remaining between them. The rearrangement joins TRBV28 to TRBJ1-4; D is possibly TRBD1 (6 bases). Sequenced material: naive CD4+ T cells sorted from blood. The subset was: CD45RA+ positively selected. This receptor was taken from a man aged 18-30 years in good health. The CDR3 protein is CASSLGGAGEKLFF. The CDR3 DNA reads TGTGCCAGCAGTTTAGGGGGGGCGGGTGAAAAACTGTTTTTT.